This TCR beta chain was captured in a study of T cell repertoires in aging, cancer and after chemotherapy. In the study overall: Donor ages fell into six groups from 30 or younger up to 70 or older. Clear clonal overlap appeared across healthy donor samples taken over several months to years. Study conclusions and caveats: Across the chemotherapy interval, each cancer cohort showed higher median generation probability, suggesting thymic rebound.

This clonotype was picked up a small number of times. No antigen is known for it. TCR beta rearrangements were amplified from peripheral blood genomic DNA. TRB rearrangements spanning V, D and J were amplified using mixed TRB-A/B primers. Each CDR3 protein gets one entry after TCRdb re-called the multiplex PCR reads with MiXCR. Among about 7,400 distinct CDR3 sequences listed, around two fifths were seen once. The CDR3 sequence is 15 residues long. Germline V gene data show CDR1 as LGHNA and CDR2 as YSLEER. Trimming shortened V by 0 bases and J by 6 bases, and 15 bases separated the two germline ends. The sequenced sample was blood. The gene calls are TRBV4-3 and TRBJ2-7, with TRBD1 as a possible D gene (6 bases). The source of this sequence is a human donor in good health. DNA for the CDR3: TGCGCCAGCAGCCAAGATCGGGTTGGGGGCTGCGAGCAGTACTTC. Translation gives CASSQDRVGGCEQYF.